This T cell receptor beta chain was sequenced during a study of shared clonotypes between healthy human individuals. Overall study findings and caveats: Relative to memory subsets, naive subsets generally showed larger estimated richness. Sequencing depth was expected to affect clonotype sharing among donors. Lower generation probabilities were found for non-shared clonotypes than for those shared by all four donors.

Measured with immunoSEQ multiplex PCR; TCRdb has only the in-frame clones, and not every one. The sample contains over a million clones, about 75% of which appear only once. CDR1 is GTSNPN, CDR2 SVGIG, per germline (reference sequence). The length of the CDR3 is 12 residues. V was clipped by 4 bases and J by 0 bases, with 6 bases between them. There are a few counts of this clone. Its antigen remains unidentified. The V and J genes are TRBV30 and TRBJ2-5, with D tentatively TRBD1 (5 bases). The clonotype was recovered from a man between 18 and 29 years old in good health. The sample taken for sequencing was memory CD4+ T cells sorted from blood. Specified subset: CD45RA-negative fraction. The CDR3 DNA sequence: TGTGCCTGGAACAGGTACCAAGAGACCCAGTACTTC. Translating it yields CAWNRYQETQYF.